Listed below are T cell receptor beta chains from one sample, sequenced in a study of control samples from healthy donors and cancer patients. Data came from immunoSEQ multiplex PCR; TCRdb stores just in-frame clones and leaves some out. The sample has fewer than 200,000 clones, 93% seen once; the top ten hold about 4%. Specimen: blood. The receptors shown here come from a woman aged 55-75 years in good health. Both conserved end residues are part of each CDR3. A D gene is named only where the DNA matches it firmly. Size tells how often a clone was seen (once, few, many) or the class of an expanded clone, and some rows leave it out.

D,V,size,J,CDR3,DNA
NA,TRBV2,NA,TRBJ1-3,CASRENDRSSGNTIYF,TGTGCCAGCAGAGAGAATGACAGGAGCTCTGGAAACACCATATATTTT
TRBD2,TRBV4-3,NA,TRBJ2-1,CASSQESGGTYNEQFF,TGCGCCAGCAGCCAAGAATCCGGGGGGACCTACAATGAGCAGTTCTTC
NA,TRBV7-8,NA,TRBJ2-5,CASSLAGASPETQYF,TGTGCCAGCAGCTTAGCTGGGGCTAGTCCTGAGACCCAGTACTTC
TRBD1,TRBV2,NA,TRBJ1-1,CASSEEMGTGGGNTEAFF,TGTGCCAGCAGTGAAGAGATGGGGACAGGGGGCGGGAACACTGAAGCTTTCTTT
TRBD1,TRBV7-9,NA,TRBJ1-1,CASSRKSGQGAVTEAFF,TGTGCCAGCAGCCGGAAGTCGGGACAGGGGGCCGTCACTGAAGCTTTCTTT
NA,TRBV3-1/TRBV3-2,once,TRBJ1-3,CASSQTDSGNTIYF,TGTGCCAGCAGCCAGACCGACTCTGGAAACACCATATATTTT
NA,TRBV5-1,NA,TRBJ2-3,CASSIPRDTNTDTQYF,TGCGCCAGCAGCATACCCCGGGACACAAACACAGATACGCAGTATTTT
TRBD1,TRBV5-6,NA,TRBJ2-5,CASTRGQGAETQYF,TGTGCCAGCACCCGCGGACAGGGGGCCGAGACCCAGTACTTC
TRBD1,TRBV4-1,NA,TRBJ1-1,CASKSPTGGGREAFF,TGCGCCAGCAAGTCGCCCACAGGGGGAGGTCGTGAAGCTTTCTTT
NA,TRBV4-3,NA,TRBJ2-3,CASSQDFPGSTDTQYF,TGCGCCAGCAGCCAAGACTTTCCAGGGAGCACAGATACGCAGTATTTT
NA,TRBV4-3,once,TRBJ1-1,CASSQERGTTKTEAFF,TGCGCCAGCAGCCAAGAGAGGGGTACCACGAAAACTGAAGCTTTCTTT
TRBD2,TRBV7-8,NA,TRBJ2-1,CASSPRTSGGTYNEQFF,TGTGCCAGCAGCCCCCGGACTAGCGGGGGGACCTACAATGAGCAGTTCTTC
NA,TRBV3-1/TRBV3-2,NA,TRBJ1-6,CASSLPGRETDSPLHF,TGTGCCAGCAGCCTTCCGGGACGCGAAACTGATTCACCCCTCCACTTT
NA,TRBV19,NA,TRBJ1-5,CASSQGSNQPQHF,TGTGCCAGTAGCCAGGGTAGCAATCAGCCCCAGCATTTT
NA,TRBV7-8,NA,TRBJ1-1,CASSQGHTEAFF,TGTGCCAGCAGCCAAGGACACACTGAAGCTTTCTTT
NA,TRBV27,NA,TRBJ1-2,CASSLVGDGGYTF,TGTGCCAGCAGTTTAGTGGGAGACGGCGGCTACACCTTC
TRBD1,TRBV11-2,NA,TRBJ1-6,CASSLEGTGGSWVGNSPLHF,TGTGCCAGCAGCTTAGAAGGGACAGGGGGCAGCTGGGTCGGTAATTCACCCCTCCACTTT
NA,TRBV7-2,NA,TRBJ1-5,CASSLALGGGQPQHF,TGTGCCAGCAGCTTAGCGCTGGGGGGCGGTCAGCCCCAGCATTTT
NA,TRBV6-4,NA,TRBJ1-1,CASSDSRDSVPFF,TGTGCCAGCAGTGACTCGAGGGACTCAGTTCCTTTCTTT
NA,TRBV3-1/TRBV3-2,NA,TRBJ1-2,CASSQVGGPVGYTF,TGTGCCAGCAGCCAAGTCGGGGGGCCGGTTGGCTACACCTTC
NA,TRBV6-6,NA,TRBJ1-2,CASLAGPYYGYTF,TGTGCCAGCCTTGCTGGGCCTTACTATGGCTACACCTTC
NA,TRBV2,NA,TRBJ1-2,CASSEAGTVGYGYTF,TGTGCCAGCAGCGAGGCAGGCACCGTTGGCTATGGCTACACCTTC
NA,TRBV5-1,NA,TRBJ1-2,CASTDTGRAGYTF,TGCGCCAGCACCGATACAGGGAGGGCTGGCTACACCTTC
NA,TRBV7-9,NA,TRBJ2-1,CASSPRRIGTSYNEQFF,TGTGCCAGCAGCCCAAGACGTATAGGGACATCATACAATGAGCAGTTCTTC
NA,TRBV6-5,few,TRBJ1-5,CATSPRPDSNQPQHF,TGTGCCACCTCACCCAGGCCTGATAGCAATCAGCCCCAGCATTTT
NA,TRBV5-1,NA,TRBJ2-7,CASSLASERLLGYEQYF,TGCGCCAGCAGCTTGGCCTCGGAGCGACTTTTGGGGTACGAGCAGTACTTC
NA,TRBV11-2,NA,TRBJ2-5,CASSLAGTVKETQYF,TGTGCCAGCAGCTTAGCAGGGACGGTTAAAGAGACCCAGTACTTC
TRBD1,TRBV4-3,once,TRBJ1-1,CASSQEGTTGGGIGTEAFF,TGCGCCAGCAGCCAAGAGGGGACGACAGGGGGCGGGATTGGCACTGAAGCTTTCTTT
NA,TRBV2,few,TRBJ2-3,CASALGTDTQYF,TGTGCCAGCGCCTTGGGGACAGATACGCAGTATTTT
NA,TRBV7-9,NA,TRBJ1-5,CASSLAADNQPQHF,TGTGCCAGCAGCTTAGCGGCGGACAATCAGCCCCAGCATTTT
TRBD1,TRBV6-2/TRBV6-3,NA,TRBJ2-4,CASSKRGTGNSAKNIQYF,TGTGCCAGCAGTAAGAGGGGGACAGGGAACTCCGCCAAAAACATTCAGTACTTC
TRBD2,TRBV27,NA,TRBJ2-3,CASSLNQRGGSTDTQYF,TGTGCCAGCAGTTTAAATCAGCGGGGGGGGAGCACAGATACGCAGTATTTT
TRBD1,TRBV6-5,NA,TRBJ1-5,CASRRQGNQPQHF,TGTGCCAGCAGGCGACAGGGTAATCAGCCCCAGCATTTT
NA,TRBV6-5,NA,TRBJ2-1,CASSPPTGVDEQFF,TGTGCCAGCAGTCCCCCAACGGGGGTCGATGAGCAGTTCTTC
NA,TRBV18,few,TRBJ1-1,CASSVQGQNTEAFF,TGTGCCAGCTCAGTACAGGGCCAGAACACTGAAGCTTTCTTT
NA,TRBV10-1,NA,TRBJ1-1,CASSDAGRPEAFF,TGCGCCAGCAGTGATGCGGGTCGTCCTGAAGCTTTCTTT
NA,TRBV5-4,NA,TRBJ2-3,CASSLSGSSTDTQYF,TGTGCCAGCAGCTTGAGCGGGTCTAGCACAGATACGCAGTATTTT
TRBD1,TRBV7-8,NA,TRBJ1-2,CASSLEPGTGGEGYGYTF,TGTGCCAGCAGCTTGGAGCCCGGGACAGGGGGCGAAGGCTATGGCTACACCTTC
NA,TRBV19,once,TRBJ1-2,CASSIYDSYYGYTF,TGTGCCAGTAGTATATATGACAGTTACTATGGCTACACCTTC
TRBD1,TRBV4-3,NA,TRBJ1-2,CASSQSTGGINYGYTF,TGCGCCAGCAGCCAATCCACAGGGGGTATCAACTATGGCTACACCTTC
NA,TRBV3-1/TRBV3-2,NA,TRBJ1-5,CASSQDGQEGSNQPQHF,TGTGCCAGCAGCCAAGATGGTCAGGAAGGGAGCAATCAGCCCCAGCATTTT
NA,TRBV10-3,NA,TRBJ2-3,CASSEADTQYF,TGTGCCTCTAGCGAGGCAGATACGCAGTATTTT
NA,TRBV2,NA,TRBJ2-1,CASSEVGLEQFF,TGTGCCAGCAGTGAAGTGGGGCTTGAGCAGTTCTTC
NA,TRBV12-3/TRBV12-4,NA,TRBJ2-2,CASSPRTGELFF,TGTGCCAGCAGCCCCCGCACCGGGGAGCTGTTTTTT
TRBD1,TRBV6-1,NA,TRBJ1-2,CASSEPGQGHTATF,TGTGCCAGCAGTGAACCGGGACAGGGGCACACAGCCACCTTC
TRBD1,TRBV2,NA,TRBJ2-2,CASIRDRTNTGELFF,TGTGCCAGCATACGGGACAGGACGAACACCGGGGAGCTGTTTTTT
TRBD1,TRBV6-5,NA,TRBJ1-1,CASSSYRGANTEAFF,TGTGCCAGCAGTTCATACAGGGGGGCCAACACTGAAGCTTTCTTT
NA,TRBV5-1,NA,TRBJ2-1,CASSLDRDNEQFF,TGCGCCAGCAGCTTGGATAGGGACAATGAGCAGTTCTTC
NA,TRBV12-3/TRBV12-4,few,TRBJ1-3,CAIMDFSGNTIYF,TGTGCCATTATGGACTTTTCCGGAAACACCATATATTTT
NA,TRBV6-5,NA,TRBJ1-6,CASSYVERDSPLHF,TGTGCCAGCAGTTACGTGGAAAGGGATTCACCCCTCCACTTT
NA,TRBV2,once,TRBJ1-2,CASNWHSSNYGYTF,TGTGCCAGCAACTGGCACAGCTCCAACTATGGCTACACCTTC
NA,TRBV12-3/TRBV12-4,NA,TRBJ2-3,CASSLRFADTQYF,TGTGCCAGCAGTTTACGATTTGCGGATACGCAGTATTTT
NA,TRBV12-5,NA,TRBJ2-5,CASGLVLGGGETQYF,TGTGCTAGTGGTTTGGTACTGGGGGGAGGAGAGACCCAGTACTTC